The 15 T cell receptor beta chains listed next were all sequenced from one sample in a study of shared clonotypes between healthy human individuals. Naive CD8 cells, CD45RO-negative and positively selected for CCR7, excluded terminally differentiated effector memory CD45RA+ cells. Sequencing used immunoSEQ multiplex PCR; TCRdb keeps in-frame clones, though not all of them. Found here are about 820,000 clones, about 91% of them singletons; the top ten hold around 24%. Material for sequencing was naive CD8+ T cells sorted from blood. Every receptor here comes from a man younger than 40 in good health.

This rearrangement joins TRBV2 to TRBJ2-1; 15 bases line up with TRBD2. V dropped 7 bases and J dropped 8; count of bases not matched to a gene: 6. The germline gives CDR1 SNHLY, CDR2 FYNNEI. The CDR3 extends over 15 amino acids. The CDR3 is CASTGLAGGPDEQFF. The CDR3 DNA is TGTGCCAGCACCGGACTAGCGGGAGGGCCCGATGAGCAGTTCTTC.

The V and J genes are TRBV6-6 and TRBJ2-5, with D unresolved. The CDR3 consists of 13 residues. The V gene lost 5 bases and the J gene lost 5 bases, with 12 bases spanning the gap. The germline V gene encodes CDR1 MNHNY and CDR2 SVGAGI (reference sequence). In DNA, the CDR3 is TGTGCCAGCAGTCTAGAGTTGGCTGAGACCCAGTACTTC. This gives the protein CASSLELAETQYF.

This clone has just one count. The J gene is TRBJ2-5, the V gene TRBV4-3, with 8 bases identical to TRBD1. V lost 1 base to trimming and J lost 5 bases; unmatched junction nucleotides: 3. CDR1 and CDR2 (germline): LGHNA, YSLEER. The CDR3 spans 14 residues. CDR3 coding DNA: TGCGCCAGCAGCCAAGGGACAGGGATGGAGACCCAGTACTTC. Its translation is CASSQGTGMETQYF.

The chain links TRBV28 to TRBJ2-1; TRBD2 might be the D (5 bases). The CDR3 runs to 16 residues. V was shortened by 5 bases and J by 2 bases, with 16 bases between the two germline ends. CDR1 is MDHEN, CDR2 SYDVKM, per germline. The CDR3 DNA is TGTGCCAGCAGTCGAGAGGGCCTAAAGCCCTACAATGAGCAGTTCTTC. Residues: CASSREGLKPYNEQFF.

The chain employs TRBV9 and TRBJ2-1, with 14 bases matching TRBD2. In germline, CDR1 is SGDLS, CDR2 YYNGEE. V dropped 4 bases and J dropped 6; count of bases not matched to a gene: 3. The CDR3 is 15 residues long. CDR3: CASSTGLAGGNEQFF. The CDR3 DNA reads TGTGCCAGCAGCACAGGACTAGCGGGAGGCAATGAGCAGTTCTTC.

This clone was found once. The rearrangement joins TRBV27 to TRBJ2-5; D is possibly TRBD1 or TRBD2 (5 bases each). Germline assignment: CDR1 MNHEY and CDR2 SMNVEV (reference sequence). The CDR3 has 14 residues. V was clipped by 4 bases and J by 5 bases, with 14 bases between them. The CDR3 DNA reads as TGTGCCAGCAGTTCTGCCGGGACGACGGAGACCCAGTACTTC. It yields the protein CASSSAGTTETQYF.

The chain carries TRBV7-9 and TRBJ1-1, with 9 bases that match TRBD1. The germline gives CDR1 SEHNR, CDR2 FQNEAQ (reference sequence). The V gene end was trimmed by 1 base and the J gene end by 0 bases; junction bases not matched to a gene: 6. The CDR3 totals 17 residues. CDR3 protein: CASSLVGQGFMNTEAFF. In DNA form, the CDR3 reads TGTGCCAGCAGCTTAGTGGGACAGGGATTCATGAACACTGAAGCTTTCTTT.

The chain recombines TRBV6-5 with TRBJ2-7; unclear D gene. The ends were cut back, 4 bases at V and 7 bases at J, with 11 bases in the middle. Looked up from germline, CDR1 is MNHEY and CDR2 is SVGAGI. The CDR3 is made up of 12 amino acids. CDR3 sequence: CASSSNGLEQYF. CDR3 DNA sequence: TGTGCCAGCAGTTCGAACGGGCTAGAGCAGTACTTC.

This clone was seen just once. The chain links TRBV7-9 to TRBJ2-1; 7 nucleotides line up with TRBD2. V lost 1 base and J lost 6; bases outside the gene matches: 12. The CDR3 is 17 amino acids. Germline CDR1 and CDR2: SEHNR and FQNEAQ (reference sequence). CDR3 protein: CASSLDIGEGLGNEQFF. The CDR3 bases are TGTGCCAGCAGCTTAGATATTGGGGAGGGCCTAGGCAATGAGCAGTTCTTC.

A note on this clone: Within the sample, other DNA sequences also encode this same CDR3. The chain uses TRBV28 and TRBJ2-3, with TRBD2 identical over 7 bases. Germline V CDR1 and CDR2: MDHEN, SYDVKM. Trimming removed 2 bases from V and 0 bases from J; junction bases left unmatched: 2. The CDR3 sequence is 15 residues long. The CDR3 coding sequence is TGTGCCAGCAGTTTAGGCGGGAGTAGCACAGATACGCAGTATTTT. As protein: CASSLGGSSTDTQYF.

The rearrangement links TRBV30 to TRBJ2-3; 9 bases map to TRBD1. Germline V gene sequence: CDR1 GTSNPN, CDR2 SVGIG (reference sequence). The CDR3 sequence is 14 residues long. Losses at the gene ends were 0 bases for V and 5 bases for J; bases not matched to a gene: 3. The CDR3 here is CAWSVQGAVDTQYF. The CDR3 DNA reads TGTGCCTGGAGTGTACAGGGGGCGGTAGATACGCAGTATTTT.

The rearrangement joins TRBV7-9 to TRBJ2-1; TRBD2 agrees at 9 bases. The CDR3 is 14 amino acids. V shed 5 bases, J shed 15 bases, and the junction held 14 bases outside the gene matches. Germline CDR1 reads SEHNR; CDR2 reads FQNEAQ (reference sequence). CDR3 protein: CASSPGVAGDGSFF. CDR3 DNA: TGTGCCAGCAGCCCCGGGGTAGCGGGAGACGGTTCGTTCTTC. The variable domain in full, with the rest retrieved from reference TRBV7-9 and TRBJ2-1, is DTGVSQNPRHKITKRGQNVTFRCDPISEHNRLYWYRQTLGQGPEFLTYFQNEAQLEKSRLLSDRFSAERPKGSFSTLEIQRTEQGDSAMYLCASSPGVAGDGSFFGPGTRLTVL.

The chain recombines TRBV4-1 with TRBJ2-1, with a tentative D call TRBD1 (6 bases). Trimming left V 1 base short and J 5 bases short, with 15 bases between. Germline V lookup: CDR1 MGHRA, CDR2 YSYEKL. The CDR3 has 16 amino acids. CDR3 region: CASSQAWTVPDNEQFF. For the CDR3, the DNA is TGCGCCAGCAGCCAAGCATGGACAGTACCAGACAATGAGCAGTTCTTC.

The rearrangement uses TRBV4-1 and TRBJ2-7; 10 bases agree with TRBD2. The J segment lost 5 bases and the V segment lost 1 base, leaving 5 bases of the junction unmatched. The germline CDR1 and CDR2 sequences are MGHRA and YSYEKL. The CDR3 is 15 residues long. CDR3 residues: CASSQALAGVHEQYF. The CDR3 DNA reads TGCGCCAGCAGCCAAGCCCTAGCGGGAGTCCACGAGCAGTACTTC.

The chain combines TRBV2 with TRBJ2-3, with 9 bases aligning to TRBD2. Germline CDR1 SNHLY, CDR2 FYNNEI. After removal of 6 bases from V and 4 bases from J, the junction contained 11 bases not matched to a gene. The CDR3 covers 16 residues. The DNA for the CDR3 is TGTGCCAGCAGGGGGCCATTAGCGGGAGTCGCAGATACGCAGTATTTT. This translates into CASRGPLAGVADTQYF.